This entry describes one TCR beta chain. The target of this receptor is not known. The CDR3 carries no conserved terminal phenylalanine or tryptophan, so it likely arises from a read error. The sample is drawn from a study (dated by TCRdb to about 2015). Study-wide context: Whether tumor-infiltrating Tregs in breast cancer are recruited from blood Tregs or converted in situ from other CD4+ T cell subsets was tested. General findings and caveats noted by the study authors: The greatest overlap of tumor-infiltrating Treg TCR alpha and beta sequences was observed with tumor naive CD4+ T cells, followed by blood naive CD4+ T cells. The TCR gene usage of tumor memory CD4+ T cells clustered together with blood and lymph node memory CD4+ cells and with lymph node naive CD4+ cells. Validation in the larger cohort was restricted to a single TCR beta V-J rearrangement rather than whole repertoires.

Full-length TCR variable regions were amplified by 5' RACE PCR using constant-region reverse primers, and then by semi-nested PCR using Nested Universal Primer A. The ReliaPrep RNA Cell Miniprep System was used to extract total RNA, which was then reverse transcribed into 5'RACE-ready cDNA with the SMARTer RACE 5'/3' Kit. An Illumina MiSeq was used to sequence the full-length TCR alpha and beta libraries, which had been barcoded with multiplex adaptors. The published analysis was carried out like this. Sequencing data were pooled across the five patients for each of nine subset-tissue groups and compared by unsupervised clustering of TCR gene usage. The Morisita-Horn index, with shared sequences weighted by their contribution to each repertoire, was used to calculate repertoire similarity. TCRdb reran the public reads through fastp at Q25 and MiXCR, keeping productive beta chains. Rows are combined by CDR3 protein, so each entry shows the most common genes and DNA. The V and J calls here are based on TCRdb, not the publication. Across this sample there are fewer than 60,000 distinct CDR3 sequences, with around a quarter seen only once. The ten largest clones take up under 2.5% of the sample.

The CDR3 length equals 15 residues, ends included. Only the CDR3 DNA stays, 45 bases, in frame from base 1. Looking up the germline V gene yields CDR1 SGHTA and CDR2 FQGNSA. V is pared back by 5 bases and J by 1 base, with 14 bases lying between the germline termini. Naive CD4+ T cells were purified with the Miltenyi Naive CD4+ T Cell Isolation kit, with Tregs depleted using CD25 microbeads. Tregs, naive and memory CD4+ T cells from tumor, blood and ipsilateral draining lymph nodes of about 5 breast cancer patients underwent full-length TCR alpha and beta sequencing. Mononuclear cells from lymph nodes or 50 ml of peripheral blood were isolated by Ficoll density gradient centrifugation. Sorted cell populations were confirmed by FACS to exceed 90% purity.

Sequences were obtained from naive CD4+ T cells sorted from blood. The cell subset or site label of this sample denotes: naive CD4+ T cells, CD4+CD45RA+CD25-. The chain employs TRBV7-2 and TRBJ1-1, with TRBD1 as a weak D call on 6 bases. The receptor's source is a female donor with breast cancer. For the CDR3, the sequence is CASSLTGTQNTEAFL. The nucleotide sequence reads TGTGCCAGCAGCCTCACCGGGACACAGAACACTGAAGCTTTCCTT.